This TCR beta chain was obtained from a study of cytotoxic CD8 clonotypes in ibrutinib-treated CLL. Study summary: The patient breakdown showed 10 to 12 relapsed/refractory and under 16 treatment-naive cases, with some 18 IGHV unmutated. After a median of 68 months, about 15 patients stayed remitted and some 12 progressed; responses had been partial in roughly 25 and complete in 2.

Data came from immunoSEQ multiplex PCR; TCRdb stores just in-frame clones and leaves some out. The data hold 45,000 or so clones, with roughly 69% observed a single time. V lost 3 bases and J 1 base, leaving 13 bases between the germline ends. This CDR3 has 16 amino acids. Germline values: CDR1 MRHNA, CDR2 SNTAGT. Turning to this clone: The antigen is unknown.

Study observations and caveats: The study found public clonotypes uncommon, contracting or stable on treatment.

This sequence was found in a human donor with chronic lymphocytic leukemia. The chain couples TRBV6-4 to TRBJ2-1; D might be TRBD2 (5 bases). Specimen: PBMCs, collected after 12 months of ibrutinib treatment. This chain's CDR3 is CASSERRTESYNEQFF. CDR3 bases: TGTGCCAGCAGTGAACGGAGGACGGAGTCCTACAATGAGCAGTTCTTC.